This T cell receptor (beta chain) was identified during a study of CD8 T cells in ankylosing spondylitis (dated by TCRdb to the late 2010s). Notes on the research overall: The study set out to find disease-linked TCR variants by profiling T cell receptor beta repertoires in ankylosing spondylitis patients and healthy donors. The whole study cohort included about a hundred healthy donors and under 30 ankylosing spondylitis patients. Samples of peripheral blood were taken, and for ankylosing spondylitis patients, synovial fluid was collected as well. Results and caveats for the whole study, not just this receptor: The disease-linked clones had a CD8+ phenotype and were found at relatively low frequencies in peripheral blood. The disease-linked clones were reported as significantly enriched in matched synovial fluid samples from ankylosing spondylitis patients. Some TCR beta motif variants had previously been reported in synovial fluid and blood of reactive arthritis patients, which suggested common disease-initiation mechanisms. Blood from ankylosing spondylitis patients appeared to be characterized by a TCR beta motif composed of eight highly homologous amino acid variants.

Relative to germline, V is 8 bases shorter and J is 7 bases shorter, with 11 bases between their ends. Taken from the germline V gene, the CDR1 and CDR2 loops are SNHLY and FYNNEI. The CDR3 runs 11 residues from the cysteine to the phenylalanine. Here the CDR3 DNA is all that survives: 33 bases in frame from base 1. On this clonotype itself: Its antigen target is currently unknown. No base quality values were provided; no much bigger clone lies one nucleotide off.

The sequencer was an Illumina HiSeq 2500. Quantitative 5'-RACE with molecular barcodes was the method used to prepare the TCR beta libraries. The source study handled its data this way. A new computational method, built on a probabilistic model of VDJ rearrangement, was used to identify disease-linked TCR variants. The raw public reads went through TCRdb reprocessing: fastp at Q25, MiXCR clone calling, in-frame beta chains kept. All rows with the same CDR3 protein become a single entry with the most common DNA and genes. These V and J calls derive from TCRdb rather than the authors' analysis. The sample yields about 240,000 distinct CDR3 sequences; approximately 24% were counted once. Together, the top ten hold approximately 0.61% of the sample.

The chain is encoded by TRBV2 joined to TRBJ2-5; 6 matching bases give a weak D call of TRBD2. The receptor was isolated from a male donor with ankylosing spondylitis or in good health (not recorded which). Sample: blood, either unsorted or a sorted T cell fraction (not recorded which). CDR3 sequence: CASDQGGTQYF. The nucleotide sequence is TGTGCCAGCGACCAGGGAGGGACCCAGTACTTC. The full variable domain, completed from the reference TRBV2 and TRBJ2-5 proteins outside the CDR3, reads EPEVTQTPSHQVTQMGQEVILRCVPISNHLYFYWYRQILGQKVEFLVSFYNNEISEKSEIFDDQFSVERPDGSNFTLKIRSTKLEDSAMYFCASDQGGTQYFGPGTRLLVL.